This TCR beta chain was profiled in a study of early T cells in non-severe SARS-CoV-2 infection (TCRdb year 2021). With regard to the full study: TCR sequencing used bulk RNA from unsorted whole blood, so alpha and beta chains could not be paired.

The investigation overall reported the following: VDJdb matching was skewed toward anti-spike CD8 responses, so virus-specific expansions were likely underestimated and private and CD4 specificities were missed.

To note about this clonotype: What this receptor recognizes is not known. No much larger clonotype is one base removed from it; base qualities were not supplied.

A case-control design nested within a healthcare worker cohort in London, UK, was used, with weekly nasopharyngeal swab PCR tests and blood sampling performed. Healthcare workers were enrolled in the week of the UK lockdown, from 23 to 31 March 2020, and were followed every week for up to roughly 16 weeks. Library creation used 5' RACE. Data came from a NextSeq 500. In the TCR library protocol, unique molecular identifiers were attached to individual cDNA molecules to correct for PCR bias and sequencing error. TCR alpha and beta chains were both sequenced, and the abundances of alpha and beta sequences in each sample were closely correlated with each other. The original methods were these. Decombinator V4 was used to perform V gene, J gene and CDR3 annotation of TCR sequences. Expanded TCRs were defined as changing significantly between any two time points under a Poisson model with p below 0.0001. TCR abundances were normalised to the total number of TCRs sequenced per sample and were expressed as counts per million. MAIT TCRs were defined by TRAV1-2 paired with TRAJ12, TRAJ20 or TRAJ33, and iNKT TCRs by TRAV10 paired with TRAJ18. VDJdb, accessed 1 November 2021, was searched for CMV, EBV and SARS-CoV-2 annotated TCRs, excluding TCRs annotated for multiple antigens. The public reads were reanalyzed by TCRdb: fastp trimming at Q25, MiXCR alignment, in-frame beta chains only. A single entry per CDR3 protein holds the most common genes and DNA from its merged rows. For this entry, the V and J calls and clone size follow TCRdb and not the study's own pipeline. Present in this sample are roughly 92,000 distinct CDR3 sequences, approximately 12% of which were seen just once. The ten biggest clones cover 4.4% of the sample.

CDR1 and CDR2 are drawn from the germline V gene: SGDLS, YYNGEE. Trimming at the junction amounts to 0 bases on V and 13 bases on J, and the germline ends lie 11 bases apart. The CDR3 runs 13 residues from the cysteine to the phenylalanine. Here the CDR3 DNA is all that survives: 39 bases in frame from base 1. The clonotype comes from an adult who was a healthcare worker with PCR-confirmed SARS-CoV-2 infection or an uninfected control (not recorded which). The rearrangement joined TRBV9 to TRBJ1-6; the D gene cannot be named for sure. The sample here was whole blood, taken at baseline. CDR3 sequence: CASSVAPVSPLHF. Read as DNA, the sequence is TGTGCCAGCAGCGTAGCACCTGTCTCCCCCCTCCACTTT.